Included here is one T cell receptor (beta chain) sequence, with context. Its target is unknown. V lost 4 bases and J lost 6, with 8 bases in between. The length of the CDR3 is 13 residues. The germline CDR1 and CDR2 sequences are SGHRS and YFSETQ. These data originate in a study of T cell responses to AZD1222 COVID-19 vaccine. Study results and caveats: Mostly white British, mostly female donors; authors suggested clonal diversity may be underestimated. Spike-specific TCR depth and breadth grew after two AZD1222 doses. Sampling that yielded the repertoires occurred only after the peak T cell response. Targeting of unmutated variant regions was reportedly seen in nearly half of spike-specific TCRs.

Generated by immunoSEQ multiplex PCR, the TCRdb table keeps only in-frame clones and is missing some. This table has about 130,000 clones, 90% appearing once. The chain recombines TRBV5-1 with TRBJ1-6; no clear D gene. The clonotype was recovered from an adult in good health. Sequencing was performed on peripheral blood, taken on day 0 of MenACWY control vaccination. CDR3 coding DNA: TGCGCCAGCAGCACCGGACCTAATTCACCCCTCCACTTT. It codes for CASSTGPNSPLHF. The complete variable domain, with remaining parts taken from reference TRBV5-1 and TRBJ1-6, reads KAGVTQTPRYLIKTRGQQVTLSCSPISGHRSVSWYQQTPGQGLQFLFEYFSETQRNKGNFPGRFSGRQFSNSRSEMNVSTLELGDSALYLCASSTGPNSPLHFGNGTRLTVT.